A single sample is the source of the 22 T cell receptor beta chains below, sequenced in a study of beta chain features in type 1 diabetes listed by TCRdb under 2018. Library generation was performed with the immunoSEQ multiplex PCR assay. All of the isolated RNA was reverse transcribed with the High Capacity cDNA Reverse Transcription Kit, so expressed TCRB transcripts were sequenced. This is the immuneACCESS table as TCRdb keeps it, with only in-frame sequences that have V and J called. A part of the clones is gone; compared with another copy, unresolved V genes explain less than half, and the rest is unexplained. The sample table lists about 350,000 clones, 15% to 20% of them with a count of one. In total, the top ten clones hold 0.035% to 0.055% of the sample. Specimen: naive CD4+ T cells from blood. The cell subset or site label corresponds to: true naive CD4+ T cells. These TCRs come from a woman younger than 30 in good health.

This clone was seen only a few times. Written as DNA, the CDR3 is TGTGCCAGTAGTATAACAGGCATGTATGGCTACACCTTC. Its protein product is CASSITGMYGYTF. J is TRBJ1-2 and V is TRBV19; maybe TRBD1 (5 bases). The V end was cut by 2 bases, the J end by 5 bases, with 9 bases between. Germline-derived CDR1 and CDR2 are LNHDA and SQIVND (reference sequence). The CDR3 loop spans 13 amino acids.

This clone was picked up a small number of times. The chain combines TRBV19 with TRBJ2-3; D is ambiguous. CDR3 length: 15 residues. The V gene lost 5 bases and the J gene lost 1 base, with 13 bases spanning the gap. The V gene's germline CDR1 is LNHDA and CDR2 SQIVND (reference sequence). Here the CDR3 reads CASSLSPRGTDTQYF. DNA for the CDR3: TGTGCCAGTAGTCTATCACCCCGGGGCACAGATACGCAGTATTTT. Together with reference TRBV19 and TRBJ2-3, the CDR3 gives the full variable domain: DGGITQSPKYLFRKEGQNVTLSCEQNLNHDAMYWYRQDPGQGLRLIYYSQIVNDFQKGDIAEGYSVSREKKESFPLTVTSAQKNPTAFYLCASSLSPRGTDTQYFGPGTRLTVL.

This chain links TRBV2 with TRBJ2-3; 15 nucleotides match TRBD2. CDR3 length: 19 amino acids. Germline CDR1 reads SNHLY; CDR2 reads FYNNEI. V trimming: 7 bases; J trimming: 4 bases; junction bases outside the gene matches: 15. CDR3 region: CASIPGLAGGGGRADTQYF. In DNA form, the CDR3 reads TGTGCCAGCATCCCGGGACTAGCGGGAGGAGGGGGACGGGCAGATACGCAGTATTTT.

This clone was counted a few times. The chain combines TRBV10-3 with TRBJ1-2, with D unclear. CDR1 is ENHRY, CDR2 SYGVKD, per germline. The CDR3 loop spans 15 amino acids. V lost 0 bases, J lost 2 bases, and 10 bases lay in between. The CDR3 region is CAISESLTGNYGYTF. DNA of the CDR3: TGTGCCATCAGTGAGTCCTTGACGGGGAACTATGGCTACACCTTC.

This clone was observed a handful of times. CDR3 protein: CASRPGRVRNYGYTF. As DNA, the CDR3 is TGTGCCAGCAGGCCCGGGCGGGTGAGAAACTATGGCTACACCTTC. The V call is TRBV2, the J call TRBJ1-2; D gene ambiguous. Trimming took 6 bases from V and 2 from J, leaving 16 bases between them. CDR3 length: 15 amino acids. Germline V gene sequence: CDR1 SNHLY, CDR2 FYNNEI.

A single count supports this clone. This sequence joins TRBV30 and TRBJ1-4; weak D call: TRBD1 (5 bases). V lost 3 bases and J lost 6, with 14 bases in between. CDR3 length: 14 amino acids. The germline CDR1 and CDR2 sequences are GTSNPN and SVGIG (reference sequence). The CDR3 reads CAWSSGQGDEKLFF. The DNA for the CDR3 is TGTGCCTGGAGCAGCGGGCAGGGCGATGAAAAACTGTTTTTT.

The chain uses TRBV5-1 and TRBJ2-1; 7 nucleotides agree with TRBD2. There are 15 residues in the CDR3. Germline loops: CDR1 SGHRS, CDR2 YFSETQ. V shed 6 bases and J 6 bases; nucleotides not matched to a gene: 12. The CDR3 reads CASNPLAVISNEQFF. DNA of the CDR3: TGCGCCAGCAACCCGCTAGCGGTGATTAGCAATGAGCAGTTCTTC.

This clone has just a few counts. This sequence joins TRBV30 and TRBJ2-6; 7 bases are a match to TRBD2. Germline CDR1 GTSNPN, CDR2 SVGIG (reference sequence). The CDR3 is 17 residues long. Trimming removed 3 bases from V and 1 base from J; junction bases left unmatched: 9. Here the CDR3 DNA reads TGTGCCTGGAGAAGGGGAGCGGGACTTTCTGGGGCCAACGTCCTGACTTTC. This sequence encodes CAWRRGAGLSGANVLTF.

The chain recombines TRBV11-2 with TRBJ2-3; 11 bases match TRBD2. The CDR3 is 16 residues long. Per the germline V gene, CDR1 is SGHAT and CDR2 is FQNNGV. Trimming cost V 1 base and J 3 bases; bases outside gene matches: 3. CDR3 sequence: CASSLGLAGLTDTQYF. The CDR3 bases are TGTGCCAGCAGCTTAGGACTAGCGGGACTTACAGATACGCAGTATTTT. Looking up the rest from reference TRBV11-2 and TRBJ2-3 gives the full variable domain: EAGVAQSPRYKIIEKRQSVAFWCNPISGHATLYWYQQILGQGPKLLIQFQNNGVVDDSQLPKDRFSAERLKGVDSTLKIQPAKLEDSAVYLCASSLGLAGLTDTQYFGPGTRLTVL.

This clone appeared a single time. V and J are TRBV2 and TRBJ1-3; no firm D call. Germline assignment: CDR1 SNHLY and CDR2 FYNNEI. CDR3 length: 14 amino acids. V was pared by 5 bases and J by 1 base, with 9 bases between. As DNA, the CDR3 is TGTGCCAGCAGTTTATCGGGATCTGGAAACACCATATATTTT. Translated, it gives CASSLSGSGNTIYF.

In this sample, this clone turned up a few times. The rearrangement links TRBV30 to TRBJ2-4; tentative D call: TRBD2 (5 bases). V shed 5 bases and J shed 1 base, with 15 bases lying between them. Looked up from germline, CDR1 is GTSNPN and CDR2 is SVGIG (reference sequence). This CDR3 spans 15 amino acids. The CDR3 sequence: CAWEPIGVAKNIQYF. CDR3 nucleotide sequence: TGTGCCTGGGAACCTATCGGGGTGGCCAAAAACATTCAGTACTTC.

The CDR3 here is CASTQSGTSGDTQYF. The CDR3 bases are TGCGCCAGCACACAATCCGGGACTAGCGGAGATACGCAGTATTTT. The chain combines TRBV4-1 with TRBJ2-3; 11 bases match TRBD2. J lost 5 bases, V lost 7 bases, and 8 bases had no gene match. CDR3 length: 15 amino acids. Germline V gene data show CDR1 as MGHRA and CDR2 as YSYEKL.

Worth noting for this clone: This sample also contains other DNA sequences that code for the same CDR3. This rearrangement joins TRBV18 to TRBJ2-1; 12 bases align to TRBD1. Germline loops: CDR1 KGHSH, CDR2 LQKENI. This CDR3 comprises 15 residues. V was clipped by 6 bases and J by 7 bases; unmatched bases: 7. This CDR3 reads CASSPGQGAGNEQFF. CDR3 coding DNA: TGTGCCAGCTCGCCGGGACAGGGGGCAGGGAATGAGCAGTTCTTC.

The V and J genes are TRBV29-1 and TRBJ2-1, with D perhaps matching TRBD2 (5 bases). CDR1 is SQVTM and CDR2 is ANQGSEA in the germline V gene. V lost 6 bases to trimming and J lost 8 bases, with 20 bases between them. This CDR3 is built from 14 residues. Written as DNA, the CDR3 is TGCAGCGTGCGATGGAGGAATGTCCTGCATGAGCAGTTCTTC. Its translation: CSVRWRNVLHEQFF.

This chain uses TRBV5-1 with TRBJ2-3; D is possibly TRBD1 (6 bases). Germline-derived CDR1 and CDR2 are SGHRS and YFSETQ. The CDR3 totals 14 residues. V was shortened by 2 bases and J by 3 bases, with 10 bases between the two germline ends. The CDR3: CASSFLQGTDTQYF. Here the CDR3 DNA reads TGCGCCAGCAGCTTCCTTCAGGGGACAGATACGCAGTATTTT.

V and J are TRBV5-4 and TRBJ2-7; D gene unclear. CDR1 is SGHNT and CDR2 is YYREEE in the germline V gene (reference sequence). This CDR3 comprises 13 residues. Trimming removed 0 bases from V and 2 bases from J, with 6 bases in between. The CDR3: CASSLGFAYEQYF. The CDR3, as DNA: TGTGCCAGCAGCTTGGGTTTCGCCTACGAGCAGTACTTC.

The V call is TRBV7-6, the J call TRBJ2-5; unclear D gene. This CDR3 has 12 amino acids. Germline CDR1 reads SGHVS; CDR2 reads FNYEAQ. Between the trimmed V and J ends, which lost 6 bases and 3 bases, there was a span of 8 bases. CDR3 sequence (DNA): TGTGCCAGCAGTACTGTCGAAGAGACCCAGTACTTC. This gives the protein CASSTVEETQYF.

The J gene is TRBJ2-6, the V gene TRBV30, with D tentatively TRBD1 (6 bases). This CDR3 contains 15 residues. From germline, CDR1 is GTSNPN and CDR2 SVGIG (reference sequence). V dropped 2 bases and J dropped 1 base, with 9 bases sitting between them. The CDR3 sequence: CAWSYRVSGANVLTF. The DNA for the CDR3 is TGTGCCTGGAGTTACAGGGTATCTGGGGCCAACGTCCTGACTTTC.

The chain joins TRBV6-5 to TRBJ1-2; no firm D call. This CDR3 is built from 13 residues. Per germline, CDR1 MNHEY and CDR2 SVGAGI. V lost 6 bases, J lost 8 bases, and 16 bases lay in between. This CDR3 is CASRKFTSRGYTF. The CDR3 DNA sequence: TGTGCCAGCAGAAAATTCACCTCGAGGGGCTACACCTTC.

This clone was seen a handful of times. The CDR3 region is CASSQISGATDTQYF. In DNA form, the CDR3 reads TGCGCCAGCAGCCAAATTAGCGGAGCCACAGATACGCAGTATTTT. The chain has TRBV4-3 and TRBJ2-3, with D maybe TRBD2 (6 bases). CDR3 length: 15 residues. Germline V lookup: CDR1 LGHNA, CDR2 YSLEER. The germline V and J ends were trimmed by 2 bases and 2 bases, with 11 bases remaining between them.

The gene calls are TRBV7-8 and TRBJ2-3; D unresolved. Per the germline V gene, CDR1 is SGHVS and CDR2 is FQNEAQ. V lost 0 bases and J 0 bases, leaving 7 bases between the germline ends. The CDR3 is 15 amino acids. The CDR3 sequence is CASSLAYGSTDTQYF. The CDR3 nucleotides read TGTGCCAGCAGCTTAGCGTACGGGAGCACAGATACGCAGTATTTT.

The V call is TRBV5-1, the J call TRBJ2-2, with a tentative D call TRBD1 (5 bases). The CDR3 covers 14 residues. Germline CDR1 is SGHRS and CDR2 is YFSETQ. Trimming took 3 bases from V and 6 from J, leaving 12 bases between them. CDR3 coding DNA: TGCGCCAGCAGCTGGGGCGGAAGGGCCGGGGAGCTGTTTTTT. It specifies CASSWGGRAGELFF.